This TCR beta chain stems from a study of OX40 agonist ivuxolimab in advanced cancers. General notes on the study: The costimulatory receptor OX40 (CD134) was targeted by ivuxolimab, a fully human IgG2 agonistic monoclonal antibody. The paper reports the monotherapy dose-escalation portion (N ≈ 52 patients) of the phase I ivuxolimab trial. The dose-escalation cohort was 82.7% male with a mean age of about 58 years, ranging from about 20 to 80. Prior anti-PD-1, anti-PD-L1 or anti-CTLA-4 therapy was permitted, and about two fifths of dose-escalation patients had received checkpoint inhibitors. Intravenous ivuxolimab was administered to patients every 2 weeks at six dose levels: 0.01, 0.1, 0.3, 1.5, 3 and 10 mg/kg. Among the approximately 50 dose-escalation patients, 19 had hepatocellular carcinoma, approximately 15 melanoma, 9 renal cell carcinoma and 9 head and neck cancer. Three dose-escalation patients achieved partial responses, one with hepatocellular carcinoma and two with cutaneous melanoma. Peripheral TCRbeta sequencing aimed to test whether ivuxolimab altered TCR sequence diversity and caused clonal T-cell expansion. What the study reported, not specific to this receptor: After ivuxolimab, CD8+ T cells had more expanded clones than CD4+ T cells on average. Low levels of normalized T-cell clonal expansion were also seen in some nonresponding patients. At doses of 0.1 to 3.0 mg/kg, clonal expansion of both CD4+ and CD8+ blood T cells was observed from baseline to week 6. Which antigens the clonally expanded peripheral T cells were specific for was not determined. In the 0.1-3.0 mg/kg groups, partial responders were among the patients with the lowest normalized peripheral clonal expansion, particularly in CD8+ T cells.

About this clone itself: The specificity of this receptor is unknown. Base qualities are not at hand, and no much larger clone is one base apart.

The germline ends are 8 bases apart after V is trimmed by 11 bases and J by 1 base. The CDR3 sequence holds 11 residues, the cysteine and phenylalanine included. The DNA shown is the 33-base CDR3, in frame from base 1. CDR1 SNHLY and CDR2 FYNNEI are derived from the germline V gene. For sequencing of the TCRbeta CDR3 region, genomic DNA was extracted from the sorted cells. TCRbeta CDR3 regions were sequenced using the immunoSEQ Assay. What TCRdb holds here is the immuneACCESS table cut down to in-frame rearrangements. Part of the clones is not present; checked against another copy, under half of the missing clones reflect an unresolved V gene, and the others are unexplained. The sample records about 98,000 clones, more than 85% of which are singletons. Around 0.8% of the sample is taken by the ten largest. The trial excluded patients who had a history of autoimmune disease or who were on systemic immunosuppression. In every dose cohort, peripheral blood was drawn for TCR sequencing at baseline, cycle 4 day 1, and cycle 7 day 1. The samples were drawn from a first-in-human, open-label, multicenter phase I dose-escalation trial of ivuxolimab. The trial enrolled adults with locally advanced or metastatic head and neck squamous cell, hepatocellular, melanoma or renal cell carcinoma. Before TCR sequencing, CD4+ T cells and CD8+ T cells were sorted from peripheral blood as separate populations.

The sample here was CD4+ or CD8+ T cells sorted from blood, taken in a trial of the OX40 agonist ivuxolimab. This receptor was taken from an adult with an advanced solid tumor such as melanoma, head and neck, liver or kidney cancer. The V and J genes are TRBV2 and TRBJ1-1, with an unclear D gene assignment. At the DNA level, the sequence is TGTGCCTGTGGTGGGAACACTGAAGCTTTCTTT. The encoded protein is CACGGNTEAFF.